The clone carrying this T cell receptor beta chain was detected only a few times. Germline V gene lookup returns CDR1 SGHVS and CDR2 FQNEAQ. CDR3 length: 15 amino acids. V was clipped by 2 bases and J by 5 bases; unmatched bases: 8. TCRdb processed the RT-PCR reads anew with MiXCR; each CDR3 protein has one entry. Here the sample spans around 150,000 distinct CDR3 sequences, over 30% being singletons. The data derive from a study of patients and donors after allogeneic stem cell transplantation. Sequenced sample: blood, either unsorted or a sorted T cell fraction (not recorded which). This sequence originates from a human donor who was either an allogeneic HSCT recipient or a stem cell or donor lymphocyte infusion donor (not recorded which). It is not recorded whose cells these are; they may come from a transplant donor. The chain couples TRBV7-8 to TRBJ1-1, with 7 bases lining up with TRBD1. Here the CDR3 DNA reads TGTGCCAGCAGCTTAAAAACAGGGGCTTGGACTGAAGCTTTCTTT. Encoded protein: CASSLKTGAWTEAFF.